These 23 T cell receptor beta chains were sequenced from one sample in a study of cytomegalovirus exposure and HLA in healthy donors. TCRdb's copy holds only in-frame clones and misses some; the assay was immunoSEQ multiplex PCR. The top ten clones hold 2% to 2.5% of a sample with 150,000 to 200,000 clones, around 85% of them seen once. Sample: PBMCs. The receptors shown here come from a man aged 30 to 39 in good health and CMV-seropositive.

This chain links TRBV19 with TRBJ1-2, with D possibly being TRBD1 (6 bases). Per the germline V gene, CDR1 is LNHDA and CDR2 is SQIVND (reference sequence). V was pared by 5 bases and J by 6 bases, with 22 bases between. CDR3 length: 16 amino acids. The CDR3 nucleotides are TGTGCCAGTAGTGTCGCGGGGGCGCTTAGGCTTGATGGCTACACCTTC. Translation gives CASSVAGALRLDGYTF.

The rearrangement links TRBV5-1 to TRBJ2-5, with 13 bases fitting TRBD2. This CDR3 is 17 amino acids long. The junction had 9 bases not matched to a gene; V was cut back by 4 bases and J by 3 bases. Germline CDR1 SGHRS, CDR2 YFSETQ. The CDR3 sequence is CASSRTSGGAYKETQYF. In DNA form, the CDR3 reads TGCGCCAGCAGCCGGACTAGCGGGGGAGCTTATAAAGAGACCCAGTACTTC.

Only a few counts were recorded for this clone. The J gene is TRBJ2-1, the V gene TRBV10-2, with 12 bases that match TRBD2. This CDR3 contains 14 residues. Germline V CDR1 and CDR2: WSHSY, SAAADI. V shed 7 bases and J 6 bases; nucleotides not matched to a gene: 4. DNA for the CDR3: TGCGCCAGCATAACTAGCGGGGGGTCCAATGAGCAGTTCTTC. Its translation: CASITSGGSNEQFF.

The rearrangement links TRBV2 to TRBJ1-1; TRBD1 matches at 7 bases. The CDR3 has 12 amino acids. Germline V gives CDR1 SNHLY, CDR2 FYNNEI. V lost 6 bases to trimming and J lost 10 bases; unmatched junction nucleotides: 8. CDR3: CASSHRQGGAFF. The CDR3 DNA follows: TGTGCCAGCAGCCACCGACAGGGAGGAGCTTTCTTT. Full variable domain (remainder filled in from reference TRBV2 and TRBJ1-1): EPEVTQTPSHQVTQMGQEVILRCVPISNHLYFYWYRQILGQKVEFLVSFYNNEISEKSEIFDDQFSVERPDGSNFTLKIRSTKLEDSAMYFCASSHRQGGAFFGQGTRLTVV.

The chain employs TRBV7-2 and TRBJ2-3; 9 bases map to TRBD2. Per the germline V gene, CDR1 is SGHTA and CDR2 is FQGNSA. The V and J ends lost 5 bases and 0 bases, in that order; junction bases with no gene match: 6. The CDR3 is made up of 16 amino acids. In DNA form, the CDR3 reads TGTGCCAGCAGCGCAGCGGGGGGCTTTAGCACAGATACGCAGTATTTT. Its protein product is CASSAAGGFSTDTQYF.

The sample holds a few counts of this clone. This chain uses TRBV30 with TRBJ1-1; 7 bases agree with TRBD1. The CDR3 has 11 amino acids. Trimming removed 5 bases from V and 10 bases from J; junction bases left unmatched: 7. Germline V CDR1 and CDR2: GTSNPN, SVGIG (reference sequence). CDR3 region: CAWDRDSRAFF. In DNA, the CDR3 is TGTGCCTGGGACCGGGACAGTAGAGCTTTCTTT. The full variable domain, its missing parts supplied by reference TRBV30 and TRBJ1-1, is SQTIHQWPATLVQPVGSPLSLECTVEGTSNPNLYWYRQAAGRGLQLLFYSVGIGQISSEVPQNLSASRPQDRQFILSSKKLLLSDSGFYLCAWDRDSRAFFGQGTRLTVV.

The genes are TRBV7-9 and TRBJ1-2; perhaps TRBD1 as D (6 bases). The V end was cut by 5 bases, the J end by 4 bases, with 14 bases between. This CDR3 has 14 amino acids. The germline gives CDR1 SEHNR, CDR2 FQNEAQ (reference sequence). CDR3 amino acids: CASSRLQGIYGYTF. In DNA form, the CDR3 reads TGTGCCAGCAGCCGATTACAGGGTATCTATGGCTACACCTTC. The full variable domain, in which reference TRBV7-9 and TRBJ1-2 provide the parts outside the CDR3, is DTGVSQNPRHKITKRGQNVTFRCDPISEHNRLYWYRQTLGQGPEFLTYFQNEAQLEKSRLLSDRFSAERPKGSFSTLEIQRTEQGDSAMYLCASSRLQGIYGYTFGSGTRLTVV.

The rearrangement joins TRBV19 to TRBJ1-5; 7 bases are a match to TRBD1. Trimming took 1 base from V and 4 from J; bases not matched to a gene: 7. The CDR3 loop spans 16 amino acids. The germline gives CDR1 LNHDA, CDR2 SQIVND (reference sequence). Here the CDR3 reads CASSIGRDRRNQPQHF. The CDR3 DNA follows: TGTGCCAGTAGTATAGGCAGGGACAGACGAAATCAGCCCCAGCATTTT.

This clone was found a few times. The DNA for the CDR3 is TGTGCCAGCAGCGTAGAGGCAGGGGTCGTCTACGAGCAGTACTTC. Its translation is CASSVEAGVVYEQYF. V gene TRBV9 combines with J gene TRBJ2-7, with D perhaps TRBD1 (6 bases). This CDR3 region has 15 residues. CDR1 and CDR2 (germline): SGDLS, YYNGEE. V was cut by 0 bases and J by 3 bases, with 13 bases left in between.

There are a few counts of this clone. The rearrangement joins TRBV4-1 to TRBJ2-1; possible D gene TRBD1, 5 bases. The CDR3 totals 15 residues. The V end was cut by 9 bases, the J end by 2 bases, with 17 bases between. Per germline, CDR1 MGHRA and CDR2 YSYEKL. The CDR3: CASNRQLVTYNEQFF. In nucleotides, the CDR3 is TGCGCCAGTAACCGACAGTTGGTCACCTACAATGAGCAGTTCTTC.

The chain combines TRBV7-3 with TRBJ1-2, with 7 bases that match TRBD1. V shed 10 bases, J shed 8 bases, and the junction held 10 bases outside the gene matches. The CDR3 consists of 12 residues. Germline CDR1 is SGHTA and CDR2 is FQGTGA. The CDR3 sequence is CAIQTGLGGYTF. For the CDR3, the DNA is TGTGCCATCCAGACAGGGCTAGGGGGCTACACCTTC.

The chain employs TRBV5-4 and TRBJ2-7, with D possibly matching TRBD1 (7 bases). The germline CDR1 and CDR2 sequences are SGHNT and YYREEE (reference sequence). The CDR3 runs to 14 residues. The ends were cut back, 1 base at V and 3 bases at J, with 11 bases in the middle. CDR3 sequence: CASSLQGGDYEQYF. The CDR3 coding sequence is TGTGCCAGCAGCTTGCAGGGGGGAGACTACGAGCAGTACTTC.

The V gene is TRBV27, the J gene TRBJ2-3; D remains ambiguous. Trimming cost V 6 bases and J 2 bases, with 3 bases left between them. Germline assignment: CDR1 MNHEY and CDR2 SMNVEV (reference sequence). The CDR3 consists of 11 residues. Here the CDR3 DNA reads TGTGCCAGCAGCCACACAGATACGCAGTATTTT. It specifies CASSHTDTQYF.

The V call is TRBV10-3, the J call TRBJ1-4; possibly TRBD1 for D (5 bases). The germline CDR1 and CDR2 sequences are ENHRY and SYGVKD. Trimming took off 4 bases at V and 8 bases at J, with 11 bases between the two ends. The CDR3 loop spans 13 amino acids. The CDR3 nucleotides are TGTGCCATCAGTGTGGCAGGGAAGGAAAAACTGTTTTTT. Encoded protein: CAISVAGKEKLFF.

The J gene is TRBJ1-4, the V gene TRBV6-5; D is unclear. Germline CDR1 and CDR2: MNHEY and SVGAGI. This CDR3 has 14 residues. Trimming shortened V by 2 bases and J by 3 bases, and 7 bases separated the two germline ends. For the CDR3, the DNA is TGTGCCAGCAGTTACCGCCACTCTAATGAAAAACTGTTTTTT. Protein: CASSYRHSNEKLFF.

This clone was observed a single time. The chain combines TRBV27 with TRBJ1-2, with 9 bases aligning to TRBD1. CDR1 is MNHEY, CDR2 SMNVEV, per germline (reference sequence). With V trimmed by 5 bases and J by 5 bases, 12 bases remained unmatched. CDR3 length: 16 residues. DNA for the CDR3: TGTGCCAGCAGTCGTACCGGGACAGGGCTTTTGTATGGCTACACCTTC. Protein product: CASSRTGTGLLYGYTF.

This chain uses TRBV6-1 with TRBJ1-6, with no clear D. V lost 0 bases and J lost 9, with 6 bases in between. The CDR3 has 13 residues. The germline V gene has CDR1 MNHNS and CDR2 SASEGT. The CDR3 here is CASSEARGSPLHF. In nucleotides, the CDR3 is TGTGCCAGCAGTGAAGCTCGAGGTTCACCCCTCCACTTT.

The chain recombines TRBV7-3 with TRBJ2-2; TRBD1 matches 10 bases. There are 17 residues in the CDR3. Trimming at V came to 6 bases and at J to 4 bases, leaving 11 bases not matched to a gene. CDR1 is SGHTA and CDR2 is FQGTGA in the germline V gene. CDR3 coding DNA: TGTGCCAGCAGTCCTTCCGGGACAGGGGCCCTCACCGGGGAGCTGTTTTTT. Amino acids: CASSPSGTGALTGELFF.

This CDR3 reads CASSLRAGALNEKLFF. Here the CDR3 DNA reads TGTGCCAGCAGCCTGCGGGCAGGGGCCCTCAATGAAAAACTGTTTTTT. V and J are TRBV7-9 and TRBJ1-4; TRBD1 is a possible D gene (6 bases). Germline CDR1 is SEHNR and CDR2 is FQNEAQ (reference sequence). The germline V and J ends were trimmed by 5 bases and 5 bases, with 18 bases remaining between them. The CDR3 has 16 residues.

The gene calls are TRBV4-2 and TRBJ1-2, with 7 bases matching TRBD1. The length of the CDR3 is 16 residues. The germline CDR1 and CDR2 sequences are LGHNA and YNFKEQ. V gave up 0 bases and J gave up 3 bases; unmatched junction bases: 7. Written as DNA, the CDR3 is TGTGCCAGCAGCCAAGAGACAGGGAGGTTTGACTATGGCTACACCTTC. Translation gives CASSQETGRFDYGYTF.

The rearrangement uses TRBV25-1 and TRBJ2-2, with D perhaps TRBD2 (5 bases). Germline-derived CDR1 and CDR2 are MGHDK and SYGVNS. CDR3 length equals 15 residues. Trimming removed 6 bases from V and 8 bases from J, with 19 bases in between. The CDR3 region has the DNA TGTGCCAGCAGATCAGCCCTCGGGGATTCGGGGGAGCTGTTTTTT. It specifies CASRSALGDSGELFF. Full variable domain (missing parts from reference TRBV25-1 and TRBJ2-2): EADIYQTPRYLVIGTGKKITLECSQTMGHDKMYWYQQDPGMELHLIHYSYGVNSTEKGDLSSESTVSRIRTEHFPLTLESARPSHTSQYLCASRSALGDSGELFFGEGSRLTVL.

The V and J genes are TRBV18 and TRBJ1-4; D unresolved. V was shortened by 1 base and J by 2 bases, with 8 bases between the two germline ends. Per the germline V gene, CDR1 is KGHSH and CDR2 is LQKENI. The CDR3 is 15 residues long. CDR3 nucleotides: TGTGCCAGCTCACCACTGAGGGATACTAATGAAAAACTGTTTTTT. Its protein is CASSPLRDTNEKLFF.

The chain has TRBV4-2 and TRBJ2-1; D not resolved. Trimming shortened V by 1 base and J by 0 bases, and 7 bases separated the two germline ends. Per germline, CDR1 LGHNA and CDR2 YNFKEQ. The CDR3 runs 15 residues. CDR3 protein: CASSQVPSSYNEQFF. CDR3 nucleotides: TGTGCCAGCAGCCAAGTCCCGAGCTCCTACAATGAGCAGTTCTTC.